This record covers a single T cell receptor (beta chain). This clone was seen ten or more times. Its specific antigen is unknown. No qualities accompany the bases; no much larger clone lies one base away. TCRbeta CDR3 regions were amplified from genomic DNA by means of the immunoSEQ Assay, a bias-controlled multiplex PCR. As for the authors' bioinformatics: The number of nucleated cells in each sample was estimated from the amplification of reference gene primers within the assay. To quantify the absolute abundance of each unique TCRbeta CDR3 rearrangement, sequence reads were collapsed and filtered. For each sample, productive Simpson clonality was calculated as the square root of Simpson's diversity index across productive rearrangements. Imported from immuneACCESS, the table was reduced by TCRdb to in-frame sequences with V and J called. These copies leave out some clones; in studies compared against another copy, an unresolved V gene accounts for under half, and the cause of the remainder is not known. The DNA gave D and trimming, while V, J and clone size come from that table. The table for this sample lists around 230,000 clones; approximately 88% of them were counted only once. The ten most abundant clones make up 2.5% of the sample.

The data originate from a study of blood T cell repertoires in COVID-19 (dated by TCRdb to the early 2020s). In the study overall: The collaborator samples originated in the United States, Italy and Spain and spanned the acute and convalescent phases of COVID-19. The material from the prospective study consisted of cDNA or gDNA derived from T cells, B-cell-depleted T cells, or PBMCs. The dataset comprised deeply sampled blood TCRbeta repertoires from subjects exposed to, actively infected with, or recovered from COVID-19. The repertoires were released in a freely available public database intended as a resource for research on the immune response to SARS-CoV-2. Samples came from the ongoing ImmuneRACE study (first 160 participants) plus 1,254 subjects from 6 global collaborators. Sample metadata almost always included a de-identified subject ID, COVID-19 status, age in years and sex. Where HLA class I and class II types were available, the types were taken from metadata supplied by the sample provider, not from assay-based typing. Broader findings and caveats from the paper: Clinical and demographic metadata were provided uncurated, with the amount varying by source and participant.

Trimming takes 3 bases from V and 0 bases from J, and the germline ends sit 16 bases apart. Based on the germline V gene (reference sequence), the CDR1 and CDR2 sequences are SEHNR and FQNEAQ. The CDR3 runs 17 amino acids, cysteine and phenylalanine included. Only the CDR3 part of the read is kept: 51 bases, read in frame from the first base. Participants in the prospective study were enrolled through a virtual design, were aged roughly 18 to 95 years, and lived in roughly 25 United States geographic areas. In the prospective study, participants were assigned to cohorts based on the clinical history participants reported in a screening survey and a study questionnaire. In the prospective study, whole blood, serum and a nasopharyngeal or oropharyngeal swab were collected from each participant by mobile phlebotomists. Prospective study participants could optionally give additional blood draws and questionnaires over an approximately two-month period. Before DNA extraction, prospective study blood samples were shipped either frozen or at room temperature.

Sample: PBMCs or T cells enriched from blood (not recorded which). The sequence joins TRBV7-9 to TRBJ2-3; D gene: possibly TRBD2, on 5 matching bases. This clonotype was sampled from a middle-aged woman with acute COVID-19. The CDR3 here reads CASSLSRLAASTDTQYF. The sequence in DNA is TGTGCCAGCAGCTTGTCTCGGCTAGCAGCTAGCACAGATACGCAGTATTTT. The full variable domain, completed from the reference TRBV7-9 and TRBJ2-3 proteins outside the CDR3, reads DTGVSQNPRHKITKRGQNVTFRCDPISEHNRLYWYRQTLGQGPEFLTYFQNEAQLEKSRLLSDRFSAERPKGSFSTLEIQRTEQGDSAMYLCASSLSRLAASTDTQYFGPGTRLTVL.